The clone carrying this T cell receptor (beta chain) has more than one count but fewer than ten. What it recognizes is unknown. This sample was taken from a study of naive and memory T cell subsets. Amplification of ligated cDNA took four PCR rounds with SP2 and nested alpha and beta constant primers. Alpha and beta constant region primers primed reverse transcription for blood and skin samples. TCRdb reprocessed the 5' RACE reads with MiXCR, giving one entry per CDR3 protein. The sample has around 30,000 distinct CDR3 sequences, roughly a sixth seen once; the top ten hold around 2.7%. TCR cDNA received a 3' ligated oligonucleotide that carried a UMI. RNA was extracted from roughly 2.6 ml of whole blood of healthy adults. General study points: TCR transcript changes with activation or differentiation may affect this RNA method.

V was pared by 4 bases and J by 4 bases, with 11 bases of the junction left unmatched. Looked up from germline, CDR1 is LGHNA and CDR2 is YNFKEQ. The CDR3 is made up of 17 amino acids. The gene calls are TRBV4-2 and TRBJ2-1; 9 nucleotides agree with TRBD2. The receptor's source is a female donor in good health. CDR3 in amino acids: CASSRGLRGGRYNEQFF. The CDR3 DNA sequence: TGTGCCAGCAGCCGGGGTTTGCGGGGGGGCCGGTACAATGAGCAGTTCTTC.